Shown below are 4 T cell receptor beta chains from a single sample sequenced in a study of post-analysis software for immune sequencing data. Study-wide findings and caveats: There were about five TRBV segments more frequent in patients than controls, and TRBV5-6, TRBV5-1 and TRBV20-1 were among them.

TCR beta libraries were prepared from cDNA with unique molecular identifiers. TCRdb passed the PCR reads through MiXCR, listing each CDR3 protein once. The sample shows some 690,000 distinct CDR3 sequences, roughly 30% of them seen only once. The antigens of these receptors remain unknown. The specimen sequenced was blood. The receptors stem from a girl aged 10-17 years with multiple sclerosis.

A few counts support this clonotype. V usage is TRBV20-1 and J usage is TRBJ2-1; D might be TRBD2 (5 bases). CDR1 and CDR2 (germline): DFQATT, SNEGSKA (reference sequence). The length of the CDR3 is 14 residues. V lost 1 base to trimming and J lost 6 bases, with 13 bases between them. The CDR3 DNA reads TGCAGTGCTAGAGGGGGTCTAGCTCCCAATGAGCAGTTCTTC. Residues: CSARGGLAPNEQFF.

The gene calls are TRBV5-1 and TRBJ2-3; D unresolved. Trimming cost V 4 bases and J 1 base, with 13 bases left between them. The length of the CDR3 is 15 residues. Germline assignment: CDR1 SGHRS and CDR2 YFSETQ. Here the CDR3 reads CASSRPRPGTDTQYF. The DNA of the CDR3 is TGCGCCAGCAGCCGGCCACGTCCGGGCACAGATACGCAGTATTTT.

This rearrangement joins TRBV28 to TRBJ1-2; TRBD1 is a possible D gene (5 bases). This CDR3 has 13 residues. V was trimmed by 8 bases and J by 4 bases, leaving 14 bases between them. CDR1 MDHEN and CDR2 SYDVKM come from the germline V gene. In DNA, the CDR3 is TGTGCCAGCGGGACCCAAGGGACCTATGGCTACACCTTC. Protein product: CASGTQGTYGYTF.

The chain is built from TRBV10-3 and TRBJ2-4, with D possibly being TRBD1 (6 bases). Germline lookup yields CDR1 ENHRY and CDR2 SYGVKD. The CDR3 consists of 16 residues. With 10 bases removed from V and 2 bases from J, the gap between germline ends came to 21 bases. The CDR3 spells CASEPGHRLSKNIQYF. CDR3 in DNA: TGTGCCAGTGAGCCGGGACACCGCTTGTCCAAAAACATTCAGTACTTC.